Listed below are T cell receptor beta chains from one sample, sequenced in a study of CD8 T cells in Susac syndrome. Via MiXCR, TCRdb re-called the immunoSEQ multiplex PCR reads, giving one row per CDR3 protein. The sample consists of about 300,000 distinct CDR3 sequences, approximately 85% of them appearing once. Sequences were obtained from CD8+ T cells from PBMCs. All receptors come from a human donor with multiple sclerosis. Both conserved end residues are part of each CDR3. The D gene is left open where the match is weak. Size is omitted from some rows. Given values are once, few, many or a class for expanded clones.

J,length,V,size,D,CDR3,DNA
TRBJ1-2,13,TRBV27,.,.,CASSSAENYGYTF,TGTGCCAGCAGTTCGGCAGAGAACTATGGCTACACCTTC
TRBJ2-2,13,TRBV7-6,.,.,CASSPMGTGELFF,TGTGCCAGCAGTCCGATGGGCACCGGGGAGCTGTTTTTT
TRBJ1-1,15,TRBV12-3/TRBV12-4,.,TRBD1,CASRRTGNLNTEAFF,TGTGCCAGCAGACGGACAGGGAACCTGAACACTGAAGCTTTCTTT
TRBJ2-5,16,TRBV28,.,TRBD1,CASRESATGGRETQYF,TGTGCCAGCAGGGAATCCGCGACAGGGGGCCGAGAGACCCAGTACTTC
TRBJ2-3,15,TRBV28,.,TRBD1,CASSLIGTGTDTQYF,TGTGCCAGCAGTTTAATTGGGACAGGAACAGATACGCAGTATTTT
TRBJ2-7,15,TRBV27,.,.,CASSLWYGSSYEQYF,TGTGCCAGCAGTTTATGGTATGGCAGCTCCTACGAGCAGTACTTC
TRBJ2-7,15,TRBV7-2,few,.,CASSLEDTTGYEQYF,TGTGCCAGCAGCTTAGAGGACACAACGGGCTACGAGCAGTACTTC
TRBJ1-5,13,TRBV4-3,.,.,CASSPRGNQPQHF,TGCGCCAGCAGTCCCCGAGGGAACCAGCCCCAGCATTTT
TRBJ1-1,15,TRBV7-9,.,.,CASSPYQGRNTEAFF,TGTGCCAGCAGCCCCTACCAGGGAAGGAACACTGAAGCTTTCTTT
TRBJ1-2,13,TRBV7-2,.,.,CASSESTAYGYTF,TGTGCCAGCAGCGAGAGTACAGCTTATGGCTACACCTTC
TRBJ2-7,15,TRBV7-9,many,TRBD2,CASSLEGTSIDEQYF,TGTGCCAGCAGCTTAGAGGGGACTAGCATCGACGAGCAGTACTTC
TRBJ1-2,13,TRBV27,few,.,CASSPGGGYGYTF,TGTGCCAGCAGCCCTGGGGGCGGTTATGGCTACACCTTC
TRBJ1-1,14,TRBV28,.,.,CASSFEYPNTEAFF,TGTGCCAGCAGTTTCGAGTATCCGAACACTGAAGCTTTCTTT
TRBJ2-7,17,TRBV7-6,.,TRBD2,CASSFLIPKAGVNEQYF,TGTGCCAGCAGCTTCTTAATCCCTAAGGCGGGAGTTAACGAGCAGTACTTC
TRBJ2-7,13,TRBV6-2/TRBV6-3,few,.,CASSYLDYYEQYF,TGTGCCAGCAGTTATTTGGATTATTACGAGCAGTACTTC
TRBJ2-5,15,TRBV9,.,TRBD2,CASSVYAGGHKTQYF,TGTGCCAGCAGCGTATATGCGGGAGGGCATAAGACCCAGTACTTC
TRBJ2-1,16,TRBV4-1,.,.,CASSQDPGGSYNEQFF,TGCGCCAGCAGCCAAGATCCCGGAGGCTCCTACAATGAGCAGTTCTTC
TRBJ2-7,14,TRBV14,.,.,CASSQEGAWSEQYF,TGTGCCAGCAGCCAAGAAGGAGCGTGGTCCGAGCAGTACTTC
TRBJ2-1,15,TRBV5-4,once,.,CASSLVGAADNEQFF,TGTGCCAGCAGCTTAGTGGGAGCCGCGGACAATGAGCAGTTCTTC
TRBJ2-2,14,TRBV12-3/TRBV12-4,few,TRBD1,CASSLSGGTGELFF,TGTGCCAGCAGTCTCTCAGGGGGCACCGGGGAGCTGTTTTTT
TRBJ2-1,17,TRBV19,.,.,CASSIGWRESSYNEQFF,TGTGCCAGTAGTATAGGTTGGAGGGAGAGCTCCTACAATGAGCAGTTCTTC
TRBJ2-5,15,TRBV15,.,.,CATSERAAAQETQYF,TGTGCCACCAGCGAGAGGGCAGCTGCACAAGAGACCCAGTACTTC
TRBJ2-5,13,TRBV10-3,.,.,CAISEDEVETQYF,TGTGCCATCAGTGAGGACGAGGTGGAGACCCAGTACTTC
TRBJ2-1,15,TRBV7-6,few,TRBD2,CASSLEAGADNEQFF,TGTGCCAGCAGCTTAGAAGCGGGAGCTGACAATGAGCAGTTCTTC
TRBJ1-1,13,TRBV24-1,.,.,CATSDWENTEAFF,TGTGCCACCAGTGATTGGGAGAACACTGAAGCTTTCTTT
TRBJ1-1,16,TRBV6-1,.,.,CASSRALIYMNTEAFF,TGTGCCAGCAGCAGAGCCTTAATTTACATGAACACTGAAGCTTTCTTT
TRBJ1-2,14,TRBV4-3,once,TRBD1,CASSVDRTNYGYTF,TGCGCCAGCAGTGTGGACAGGACTAACTATGGCTACACCTTC
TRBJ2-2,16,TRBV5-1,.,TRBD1,CASGPWDRANTGELFF,TGCGCCAGCGGTCCCTGGGACAGGGCGAACACCGGGGAGCTGTTTTTT
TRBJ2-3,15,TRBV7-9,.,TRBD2,CASGEGLADTDTQYF,TGTGCCAGCGGGGAGGGACTAGCGGACACAGATACGCAGTATTTT
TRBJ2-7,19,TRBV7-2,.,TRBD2,CASSLGSLLGSGRIYEQYF,TGTGCCAGCAGCTTAGGTTCCTTGCTTGGTAGCGGGAGGATCTACGAGCAGTACTTC
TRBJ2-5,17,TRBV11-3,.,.,CASSLSPEGALQETQYF,TGTGCCAGCAGCTTATCCCCGGAGGGAGCGCTACAAGAGACCCAGTACTTC
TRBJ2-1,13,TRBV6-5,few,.,CASSPGTSNEQFF,TGTGCCAGCAGCCCCGGGACTTCAAATGAGCAGTTCTTC
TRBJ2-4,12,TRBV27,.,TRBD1,CAAGTGWNIQYF,TGTGCCGCGGGGACAGGGTGGAACATTCAGTACTTC
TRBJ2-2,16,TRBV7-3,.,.,CASSLRPDLNTGELFF,TGTGCCAGCAGCTTAAGGCCCGATTTGAACACCGGGGAGCTGTTTTTT
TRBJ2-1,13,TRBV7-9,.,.,CASSFPGINEQFF,TGTGCCAGCAGCTTCCCCGGGATCAATGAGCAGTTCTTC
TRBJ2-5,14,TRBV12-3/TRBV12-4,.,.,CASSLSAGMETQYF,TGTGCCAGCAGTTTATCCGCAGGGATGGAGACCCAGTACTTC
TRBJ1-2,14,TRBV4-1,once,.,CASSQDPAGMGYTF,TGCGCCAGCAGCCAAGACCCTGCAGGCATGGGCTACACCTTC